A single sample gave rise to the 18 T cell receptor beta chains below, sequenced in a study of T cell responses to AZD1222 COVID-19 vaccine. The assay was immunoSEQ multiplex PCR, and TCRdb's table has in-frame clones only and misses some. The data hold around 120,000 clones, with about 90% observed a single time. Sequences were derived from peripheral blood, sampled on day 0 of AZD1222 vaccination. The receptor set was obtained from an adult in good health.

This clone was seen a handful of times. The gene calls are TRBV15 and TRBJ1-4, with D possibly being TRBD1 (5 bases). The germline V and J ends were trimmed by 8 bases and 7 bases, with 23 bases remaining between them. There are 16 residues in the CDR3. The V gene's germline CDR1 is LNHNV and CDR2 YYDKDF (reference sequence). The CDR3 DNA sequence: TGTGCCACCGGGAGCTCAGGGAATCAGCGGCGTGAAAAACTGTTTTTT. It is translated as CATGSSGNQRREKLFF.

The chain is built from TRBV10-3 and TRBJ1-3, with TRBD1 matching 8 bases. Trimming took 1 base from V and 2 from J; bases not matched to a gene: 10. Germline V gene lookup returns CDR1 ENHRY and CDR2 SYGVKD. The CDR3 covers 18 residues. CDR3 DNA sequence: TGTGCCATCAGTGAGTATGCAGGGGGCCTCCGAACTGGAAACACCATATATTTT. Residues: CAISEYAGGLRTGNTIYF.

The chain combines TRBV29-1 with TRBJ1-1; unclear D gene. The CDR3 length is 15 residues. The ends were cut back, 4 bases at V and 1 base at J, with 16 bases in the middle. Germline V gene sequence: CDR1 SQVTM, CDR2 ANQGSEA. The CDR3 loop reads CSVVHTEGRNTEAFF. For the CDR3, the DNA is TGCAGCGTTGTTCACACAGAAGGAAGGAACACTGAAGCTTTCTTT.

The genes are TRBV5-1 and TRBJ1-1; D is undetermined. CDR1 is SGHRS and CDR2 is YFSETQ in the germline V gene. The CDR3 is 14 amino acids. V lost 3 bases and J lost 4, with 13 bases in between. CDR3 protein: CASSSDGMGTEAFF. The CDR3 coding sequence is TGCGCCAGCAGCTCAGACGGAATGGGCACTGAAGCTTTCTTT.

This rearrangement joins TRBV29-1 to TRBJ1-1, with D maybe TRBD1 (5 bases). Trimming shortened V by 4 bases and J by 2 bases, and 14 bases separated the two germline ends. CDR1 is SQVTM and CDR2 is ANQGSEA in the germline V gene. This CDR3 has 14 amino acids. The CDR3 here is CSVGRDARNTEAFF. Here the CDR3 DNA reads TGCAGCGTTGGAAGGGACGCTCGAAACACTGAAGCTTTCTTT.

This chain joins TRBV4-1 and TRBJ1-6; no clear D. In germline, CDR1 is MGHRA, CDR2 YSYEKL. V lost 0 bases and J 7 bases, leaving 13 bases between the germline ends. CDR3 length: 16 amino acids. The CDR3 DNA reads as TGCGCCAGCAGCCAAGATGGCGGGATGGGGAATTCACCCCTCCACTTT. Translated: CASSQDGGMGNSPLHF.

This chain joins TRBV3-1 (or the pseudogene TRBV3-2) and TRBJ2-1, with D maybe TRBD1 (6 bases). Trimming cost V 4 bases and J 7 bases, with 17 bases left between them. The CDR3 spans 15 residues. Germline V gene sequence: CDR1 LGHDT, CDR2 YNNKEL (reference sequence). CDR3 amino acids: CASSLKMDSQNEQFF. CDR3 DNA sequence: TGTGCCAGCAGCCTCAAGATGGACAGCCAGAATGAGCAGTTCTTC.

The J gene is TRBJ2-3, the V gene TRBV7-9; 10 bases line up with TRBD2. Germline CDR1 and CDR2: SEHNR and FQNEAQ (reference sequence). J lost 2 bases, V lost 6 bases, and 5 bases had no gene match. This CDR3 has 15 amino acids. The CDR3 bases are TGTGCCAGCAGTTCTAGCGGGAGAATCACAGATACGCAGTATTTT. This gives the protein CASSSSGRITDTQYF.

The V gene is TRBV27, the J gene TRBJ1-6, with no clear D. With 3 bases removed from V and 10 bases from J, the gap between germline ends came to 7 bases. The CDR3 is made up of 12 amino acids. Looked up from germline, CDR1 is MNHEY and CDR2 is SMNVEV (reference sequence). The CDR3 region has the DNA TGTGCCAGCAGTTTGTATGGGTCACCCCTCCACTTT. This translates into CASSLYGSPLHF.

The rearrangement joins TRBV6-5 to TRBJ1-2; D is undetermined. Germline assignment: CDR1 MNHEY and CDR2 SVGAGI. The ends were cut back, 2 bases at V and 0 bases at J, with 7 bases in the middle. This CDR3 has 14 residues. As DNA, the CDR3 is TGTGCCAGCAGTTACGTCAGCCCTAACTATGGCTACACCTTC. Encoded protein: CASSYVSPNYGYTF.

The chain carries TRBV19 and TRBJ2-5, with D hard to call. The CDR3 sequence is 13 residues long. Germline-derived CDR1 and CDR2 are LNHDA and SQIVND (reference sequence). The V gene lost 3 bases and the J gene lost 5 bases, with 10 bases spanning the gap. The CDR3 DNA sequence: TGTGCCAGTAGTATGGTCAGGACGGAGACCCAGTACTTC. Encoded protein: CASSMVRTETQYF. The full variable domain, its missing parts supplied by reference TRBV19 and TRBJ2-5, is DGGITQSPKYLFRKEGQNVTLSCEQNLNHDAMYWYRQDPGQGLRLIYYSQIVNDFQKGDIAEGYSVSREKKESFPLTVTSAQKNPTAFYLCASSMVRTETQYFGPGTRLLVL.

V usage is TRBV28 and J usage is TRBJ2-2; D is perhaps TRBD2 (7 bases). Trimming shortened V by 1 base and J by 8 bases, and 14 bases separated the two germline ends. The CDR3 is made up of 15 amino acids. Looked up from germline, CDR1 is MDHEN and CDR2 is SYDVKM. The CDR3 sequence is CASSLSLGGLGELFF. CDR3 bases: TGTGCCAGCAGTTTATCGCTAGGGGGACTAGGGGAGCTGTTTTTT. The full variable domain, in which reference TRBV28 and TRBJ2-2 provide the parts outside the CDR3, is DVKVTQSSRYLVKRTGEKVFLECVQDMDHENMFWYRQDPGLGLRLIYFSYDVKMKEKGDIPEGYSVSREKKERFSLILESASTNQTSMYLCASSLSLGGLGELFFGEGSRLTVL.

This chain connects TRBV7-8 to TRBJ2-1, with 7 nucleotides matching TRBD1. Germline V CDR1 and CDR2: SGHVS, FQNEAQ. The V and J ends lost 3 bases and 8 bases, in that order; junction bases with no gene match: 7. This CDR3 is built from 14 residues. The CDR3 DNA sequence: TGTGCCAGCAGCTTTTTTGAGGGGGCGGATGAGCAGTTCTTC. Its protein is CASSFFEGADEQFF.

J is TRBJ2-3 and V is TRBV19, with 8 bases aligning to TRBD2. Germline CDR1 reads LNHDA; CDR2 reads SQIVND (reference sequence). CDR3 length equals 17 residues. J gave up 5 bases and V 6 bases, and 16 bases lay outside the gene matches. This CDR3 is CASSPGGRGVPEDTQYF. Here the CDR3 DNA reads TGTGCCAGTAGCCCCGGGGGGCGGGGGGTCCCGGAAGATACGCAGTATTTT. Full variable domain (missing parts from reference TRBV19 and TRBJ2-3): DGGITQSPKYLFRKEGQNVTLSCEQNLNHDAMYWYRQDPGQGLRLIYYSQIVNDFQKGDIAEGYSVSREKKESFPLTVTSAQKNPTAFYLCASSPGGRGVPEDTQYFGPGTRLTVL.

V gene TRBV6-5 combines with J gene TRBJ1-1, with no clear D. The ends were cut back, 7 bases at V and 5 bases at J, with 17 bases in the middle. The CDR3 has 14 residues. Germline values: CDR1 MNHEY, CDR2 SVGAGI. CDR3 DNA sequence: TGTGCCAGCAAGGATGGACGGGGTAAAACTGAAGCTTTCTTT. Translation gives CASKDGRGKTEAFF.

The rearrangement links TRBV9 to TRBJ2-7, with a possible D match to TRBD2 (6 bases). Germline V gene sequence: CDR1 SGDLS, CDR2 YYNGEE. Trimming cost V 0 bases and J 0 bases, with 10 bases left between them. The CDR3 covers 15 residues. CDR3 DNA sequence: TGTGCCAGCAGCGTAGGGGCGGGGAGCTCCTACGAGCAGTACTTC. Translating gives CASSVGAGSSYEQYF.

The CDR3 reads CASSVLSGFGEKLFF. CDR3 DNA: TGTGCCAGCAGCGTACTGTCAGGATTCGGCGAAAAACTGTTTTTT. J is TRBJ1-4 and V is TRBV9; D unclear. The length of the CDR3 is 15 residues. The germline CDR1 and CDR2 sequences are SGDLS and YYNGEE. Trimming stripped 1 base from V and 8 bases from J, with 15 bases between.

The chain recombines TRBV28 with TRBJ2-7; D is unclear. The CDR3 has 16 amino acids. The V end lost 6 bases, the J end lost 1 base, and 19 bases lay between the germline ends. CDR1 MDHEN and CDR2 SYDVKM come from the germline V gene. This CDR3 is CASSLSPNTLSYEQYF. The CDR3 DNA is TGTGCCAGCAGCCTCAGCCCAAACACCCTATCCTACGAGCAGTACTTC.